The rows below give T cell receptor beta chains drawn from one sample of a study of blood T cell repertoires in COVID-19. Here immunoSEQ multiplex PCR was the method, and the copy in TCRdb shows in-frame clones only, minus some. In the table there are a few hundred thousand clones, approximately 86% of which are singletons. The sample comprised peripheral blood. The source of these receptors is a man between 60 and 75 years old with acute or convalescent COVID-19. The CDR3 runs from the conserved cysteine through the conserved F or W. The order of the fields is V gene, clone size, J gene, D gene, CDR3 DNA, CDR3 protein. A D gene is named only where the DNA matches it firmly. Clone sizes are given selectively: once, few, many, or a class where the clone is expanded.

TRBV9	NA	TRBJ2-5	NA	TGTGCCAGCAGCCAGGGGTCCCAAGAGACCCAGTACTTC	CASSQGSQETQYF
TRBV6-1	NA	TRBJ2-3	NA	TGTGCCAGCAGTGACAGGGTTGCAGATACGCAGTATTTT	CASSDRVADTQYF
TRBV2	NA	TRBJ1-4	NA	TGTGCCACGCAACAAGACTTGGGGGCGGGTGAAAAACTGTTTTTT	CATQQDLGAGEKLFF
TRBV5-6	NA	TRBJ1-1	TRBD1	TGTGCCAGCAGCTGGGACAGGGCGCAAAGAGCTTTCTTT	CASSWDRAQRAFF
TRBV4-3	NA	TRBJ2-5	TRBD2	TGCGCCAGCAGCCAAGATTTGGGTAGCGGGCCACAAGAGACCCAGTACTTC	CASSQDLGSGPQETQYF
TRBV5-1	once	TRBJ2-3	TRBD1	TGCGCCAGCAGCGTAGACAGGGGTGAAGATACGCAGTATTTT	CASSVDRGEDTQYF
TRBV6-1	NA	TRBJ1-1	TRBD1	TGTGCCAGCAGTGCACCAGGGGGTCCCAAAACCACTGAAGCTTTCTTT	CASSAPGGPKTTEAFF
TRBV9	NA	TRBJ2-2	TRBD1	TGTGCCAGCAGCGTAGCCGGGACAGCTTTTAACGCGAACACCGGGGAGCTGTTTTTT	CASSVAGTAFNANTGELFF
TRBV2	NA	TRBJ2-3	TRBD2	TGTGCCAGCAGTGATCGAGCGGGAGTTCAGTATTTT	CASSDRAGVQYF
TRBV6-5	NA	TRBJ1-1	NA	TGTGCCAGCAGTTACTCGGAACTAGGCACTGAAGCTTTCTTT	CASSYSELGTEAFF
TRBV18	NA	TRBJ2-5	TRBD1	TGTGCCAGCTCACGGGACAGGGGGATCACGGGTGAGACCCAGTACTTC	CASSRDRGITGETQYF
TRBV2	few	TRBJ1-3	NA	TGTGCCAGCAGTCCTTACTCTGGAAACACCATATATTTT	CASSPYSGNTIYF
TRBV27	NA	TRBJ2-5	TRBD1	TGTGCCAGCAGTTTACGCAGGGGGCGGGAGACCCAGTACTTC	CASSLRRGRETQYF